Listed below are T cell receptor beta chains from one sample, sequenced in a study of blood T cell repertoires in COVID-19. Generated by immunoSEQ multiplex PCR, the TCRdb table keeps only in-frame clones and is missing some. The table lists 200,000 to 300,000 clones, roughly 82% of them singletons. The sequenced material came from peripheral blood. The receptors come from a middle-aged man who had recovered from COVID-19. CDR3s include the opening cysteine and the closing phenylalanine or tryptophan. A D gene is named only where the DNA matches it firmly. Clone size appears in some rows only: once, few, many, or a class for an expanded clone.

>TRBV4-3|NA|NA|15|TRBJ1-2
CASSQDLGPSYGYTF
TGCGCCAGCAGCCAAGACTTGGGGCCCTCATATGGCTACACCTTC
>TRBV7-2|few|TRBD1|16|TRBJ1-2
CASSLFITGANYGYTF
TGTGCCAGCAGCTTATTCATCACAGGGGCTAACTATGGCTACACCTTC
>TRBV6-2/TRBV6-3|few|NA|14|TRBJ2-5
CASSQPARGETQYF
TGTGCCAGCAGCCAGCCGGCCAGGGGAGAGACCCAGTACTTC
>TRBV6-5|few|NA|13|TRBJ1-6
CASGGRFNSPLHF
TGTGCCAGCGGAGGCAGATTTAATTCACCCCTCCACTTT
>TRBV9|NA|NA|13|TRBJ1-1
CASSVSGNTEAFF
TGTGCCAGCAGCGTCTCAGGGAACACTGAAGCTTTCTTT
>TRBV7-9|NA|TRBD2|15|TRBJ2-1
CASSLGASGSRGQFF
TGTGCCAGCAGCTTAGGCGCTAGCGGGAGTAGAGGGCAGTTCTTC
>TRBV5-4|NA|TRBD2|15|TRBJ2-3
CASSIGGAGTDTQYF
TGTGCCAGCAGCATCGGGGGGGCGGGCACAGATACGCAGTATTTT
>TRBV5-1|NA|NA|15|TRBJ1-1
CASSSTGKLNTEAFF
TGCGCCAGCAGCTCCACGGGAAAACTAAACACTGAAGCTTTCTTT
>TRBV6-5|NA|NA|13|TRBJ2-7
CASAAGNSYEQYF
TGTGCCAGCGCAGCAGGGAACTCCTACGAGCAGTACTTC
>TRBV18|NA|TRBD1|16|TRBJ2-2
CASSSSGQGGTGELFF
TGTGCCAGCTCATCCTCCGGACAGGGGGGGACCGGGGAGCTGTTTTTT
>TRBV6-5|NA|TRBD1|15|TRBJ1-5
CASRDTRGIGQPQHF
TGTGCCAGCAGGGACACCAGGGGGATCGGTCAGCCCCAGCATTTT
>TRBV20-1|NA|NA|14|TRBJ1-5
CSASPQGLNQPQHF
TGCAGTGCTAGTCCCCAGGGGCTCAATCAGCCCCAGCATTTT
>TRBV9|NA|TRBD2|15|TRBJ2-7
CASSVAASGEYEQYF
TGTGCCAGCAGCGTAGCGGCTAGCGGTGAATACGAGCAGTACTTC
>TRBV10-3|NA|NA|15|TRBJ2-1
CAIRPSGSSYNEQFF
TGTGCCATAAGACCCAGCGGATCCTCCTACAATGAGCAGTTCTTC
>TRBV14|NA|NA|15|TRBJ2-5
CASSQDRTGRETQYF
TGTGCCAGCAGCCAAGATCGTACAGGGAGAGAGACCCAGTACTTC
>TRBV7-2|NA|NA|12|TRBJ1-2
CASSLAVNGYTF
TGTGCCAGCAGCTTAGCCGTAAATGGCTACACCTTC
>TRBV27|NA|TRBD1|15|TRBJ1-1
CASSLTGGAVTEAFF
TGTGCCAGCAGTTTAACAGGGGGCGCGGTCACTGAAGCTTTCTTT